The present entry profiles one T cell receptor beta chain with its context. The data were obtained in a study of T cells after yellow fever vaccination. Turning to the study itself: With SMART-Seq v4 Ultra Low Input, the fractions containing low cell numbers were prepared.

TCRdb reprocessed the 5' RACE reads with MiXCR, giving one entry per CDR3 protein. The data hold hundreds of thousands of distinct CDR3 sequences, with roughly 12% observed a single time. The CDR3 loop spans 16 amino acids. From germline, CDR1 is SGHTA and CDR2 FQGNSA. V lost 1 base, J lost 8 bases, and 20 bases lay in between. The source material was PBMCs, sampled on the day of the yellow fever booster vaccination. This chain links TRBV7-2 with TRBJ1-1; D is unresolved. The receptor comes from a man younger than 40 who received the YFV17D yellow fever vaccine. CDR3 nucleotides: TGTGCCAGCAGCTTAGGGAGGGTCGGCGTTGGAGCGGAAGCTTTCTTT. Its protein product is CASSLGRVGVGAEAFF.